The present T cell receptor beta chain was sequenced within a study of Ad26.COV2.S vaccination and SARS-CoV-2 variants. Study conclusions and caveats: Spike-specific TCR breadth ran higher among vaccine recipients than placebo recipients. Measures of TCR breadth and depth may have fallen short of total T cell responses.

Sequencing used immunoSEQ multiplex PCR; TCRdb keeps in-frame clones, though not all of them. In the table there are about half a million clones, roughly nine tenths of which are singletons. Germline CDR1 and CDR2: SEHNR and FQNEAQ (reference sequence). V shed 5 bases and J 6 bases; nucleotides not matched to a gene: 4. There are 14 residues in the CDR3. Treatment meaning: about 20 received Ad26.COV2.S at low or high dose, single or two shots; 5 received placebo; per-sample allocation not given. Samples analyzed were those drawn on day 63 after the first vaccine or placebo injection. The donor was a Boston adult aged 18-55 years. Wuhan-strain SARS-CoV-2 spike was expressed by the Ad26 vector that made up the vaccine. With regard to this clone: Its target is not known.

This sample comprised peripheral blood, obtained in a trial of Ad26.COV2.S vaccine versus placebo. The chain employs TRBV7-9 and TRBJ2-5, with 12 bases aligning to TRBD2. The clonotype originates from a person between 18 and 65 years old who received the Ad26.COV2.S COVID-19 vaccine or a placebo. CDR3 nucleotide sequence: TGTGCCAGCAGCGAGACTAGCGGGGGACAGACCCAGTACTTC. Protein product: CASSETSGGQTQYF.